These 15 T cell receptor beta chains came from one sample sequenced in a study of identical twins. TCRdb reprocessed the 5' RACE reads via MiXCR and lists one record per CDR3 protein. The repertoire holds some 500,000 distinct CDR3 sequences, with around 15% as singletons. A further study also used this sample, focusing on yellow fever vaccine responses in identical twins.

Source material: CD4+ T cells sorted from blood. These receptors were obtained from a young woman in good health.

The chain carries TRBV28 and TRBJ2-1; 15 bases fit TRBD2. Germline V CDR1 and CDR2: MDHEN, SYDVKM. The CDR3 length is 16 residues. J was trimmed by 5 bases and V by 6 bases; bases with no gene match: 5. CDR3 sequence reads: CASRLGLAGGNNEQFF. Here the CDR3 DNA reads TGTGCCAGCAGACTCGGACTAGCGGGAGGGAACAATGAGCAGTTCTTC.

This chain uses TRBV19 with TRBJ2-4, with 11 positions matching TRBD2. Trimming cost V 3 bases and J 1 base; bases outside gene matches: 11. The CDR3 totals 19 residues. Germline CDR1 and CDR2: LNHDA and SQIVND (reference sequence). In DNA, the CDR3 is TGTGCCAGTAGTATGCCGGGACTAGCGGCACGGGGGGCCAAAAACATTCAGTACTTC. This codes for CASSMPGLAARGAKNIQYF.

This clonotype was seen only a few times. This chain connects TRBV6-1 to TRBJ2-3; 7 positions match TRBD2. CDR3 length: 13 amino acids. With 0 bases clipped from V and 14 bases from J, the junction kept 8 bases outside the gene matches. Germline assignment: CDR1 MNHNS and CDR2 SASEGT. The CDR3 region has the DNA TGTGCCAGCAGTGAAGCAGGCGGACTAGGTCTGTATTTT. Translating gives CASSEAGGLGLYF.

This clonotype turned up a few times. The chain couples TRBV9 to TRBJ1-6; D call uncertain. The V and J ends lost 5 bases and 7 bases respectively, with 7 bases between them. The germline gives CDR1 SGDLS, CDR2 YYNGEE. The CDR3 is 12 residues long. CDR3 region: CASRLENSPLHF. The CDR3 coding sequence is TGTGCCAGCAGGTTAGAGAATTCACCCCTCCACTTT. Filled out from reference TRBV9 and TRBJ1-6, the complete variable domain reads DSGVTQTPKHLITATGQRVTLRCSPRSGDLSVYWYQQSLDQGLQFLIQYYNGEERAKGNILERFSAQQFPDLHSELNLSSLELGDSALYFCASRLENSPLHFGNGTRLTVT.

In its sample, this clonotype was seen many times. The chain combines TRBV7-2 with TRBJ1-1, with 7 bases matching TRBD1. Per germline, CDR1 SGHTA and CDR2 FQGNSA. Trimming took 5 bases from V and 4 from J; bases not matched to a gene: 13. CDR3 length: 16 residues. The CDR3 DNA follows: TGTGCCAGCAGCCGCGACCGGCCAGGGGGAAGCACTGAAGCTTTCTTT. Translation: CASSRDRPGGSTEAFF.

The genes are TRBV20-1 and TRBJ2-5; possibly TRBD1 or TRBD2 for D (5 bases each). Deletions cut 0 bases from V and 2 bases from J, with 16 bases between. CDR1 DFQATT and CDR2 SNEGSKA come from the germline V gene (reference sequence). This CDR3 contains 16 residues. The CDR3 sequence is CSARDLRDGKQETQYF. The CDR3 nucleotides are TGCAGTGCTAGAGATCTTCGGGACGGGAAACAAGAGACCCAGTACTTC.

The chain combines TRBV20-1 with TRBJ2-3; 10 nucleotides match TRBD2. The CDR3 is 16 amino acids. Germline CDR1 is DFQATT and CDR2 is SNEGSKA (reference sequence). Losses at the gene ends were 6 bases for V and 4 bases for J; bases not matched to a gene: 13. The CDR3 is CSAEDLAGVISDTQYF. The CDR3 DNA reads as TGCAGTGCAGAGGATCTAGCGGGAGTCATTTCAGATACGCAGTATTTT.

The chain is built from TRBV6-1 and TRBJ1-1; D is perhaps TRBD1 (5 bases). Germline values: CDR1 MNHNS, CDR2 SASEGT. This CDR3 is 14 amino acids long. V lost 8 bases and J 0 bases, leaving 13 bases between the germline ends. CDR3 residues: CASYLGGVNTEAFF. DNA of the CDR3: TGTGCCAGCTACCTGGGGGGGGTGAACACTGAAGCTTTCTTT.

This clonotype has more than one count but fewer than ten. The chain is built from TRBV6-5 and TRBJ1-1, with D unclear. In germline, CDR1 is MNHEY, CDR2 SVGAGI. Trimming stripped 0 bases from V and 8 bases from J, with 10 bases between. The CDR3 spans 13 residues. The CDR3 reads CASSYSHTVEAFF. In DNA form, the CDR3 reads TGTGCCAGCAGTTACTCTCATACAGTGGAAGCTTTCTTT.

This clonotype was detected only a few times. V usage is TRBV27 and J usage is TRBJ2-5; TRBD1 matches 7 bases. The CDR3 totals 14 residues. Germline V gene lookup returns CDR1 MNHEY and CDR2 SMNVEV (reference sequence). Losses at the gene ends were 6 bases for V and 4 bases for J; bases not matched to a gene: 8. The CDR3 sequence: CASRDTGARETQYF. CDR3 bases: TGTGCCAGCAGAGATACAGGGGCTAGAGAGACCCAGTACTTC.

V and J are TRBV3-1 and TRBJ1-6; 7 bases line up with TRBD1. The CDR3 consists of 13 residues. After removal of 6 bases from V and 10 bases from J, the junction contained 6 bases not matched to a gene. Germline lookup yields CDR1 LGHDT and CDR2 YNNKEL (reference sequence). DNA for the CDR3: TGTGCCAGCAGGAGACAGGGCGGCTCACCCCTCCACTTT. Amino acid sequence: CASRRQGGSPLHF.

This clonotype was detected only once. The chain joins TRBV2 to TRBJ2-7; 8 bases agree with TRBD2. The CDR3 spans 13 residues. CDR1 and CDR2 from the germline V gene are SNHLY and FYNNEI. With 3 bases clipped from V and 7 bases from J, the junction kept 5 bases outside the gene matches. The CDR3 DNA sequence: TGTGCCAGCAGTGATGCGGGAGGACGGGAGCAGTACTTC. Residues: CASSDAGGREQYF.

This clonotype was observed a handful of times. CDR3 in amino acids: CASSLKDRVGETQYF. The CDR3 nucleotides are TGTGCCAGCAGTCTGAAGGACAGGGTGGGAGAGACCCAGTACTTC. The chain employs TRBV3-1 and TRBJ2-5; 8 positions agree with TRBD1. Trimming took 6 bases from V and 4 from J; bases not matched to a gene: 10. CDR3 length: 15 residues. The germline V gene encodes CDR1 LGHDT and CDR2 YNNKEL (reference sequence).

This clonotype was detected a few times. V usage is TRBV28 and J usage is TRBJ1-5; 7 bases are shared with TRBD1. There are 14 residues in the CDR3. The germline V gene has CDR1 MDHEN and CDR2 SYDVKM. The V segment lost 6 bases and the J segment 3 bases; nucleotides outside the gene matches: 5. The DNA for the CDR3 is TGTGCCAGCAGCCTCACAGGGGCCAATCAGCCCCAGCATTTT. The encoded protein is CASSLTGANQPQHF.

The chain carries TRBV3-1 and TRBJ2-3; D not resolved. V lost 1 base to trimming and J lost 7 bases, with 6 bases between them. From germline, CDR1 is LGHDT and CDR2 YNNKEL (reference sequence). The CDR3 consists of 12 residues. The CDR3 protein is CASSQGGHTQYF. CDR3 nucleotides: TGTGCCAGCAGCCAAGGAGGTCATACGCAGTATTTT.